Below, 18 T cell receptor beta chains from the same sample are listed, as sequenced in a study of patients and donors after allogeneic stem cell transplantation. TCRdb recomputed calls from the RT-PCR reads with MiXCR, one row per CDR3 protein. The data show approximately 220,000 distinct CDR3 sequences, roughly 38% seen once. Sequencing was carried out using blood, either unsorted or a sorted T cell fraction (not recorded which). The receptor set was obtained from a human donor who was either an allogeneic HSCT recipient or a stem cell or donor lymphocyte infusion donor (not recorded which). It is not recorded whose cells these are; they may come from a transplant donor.

This clonotype was counted only a few times. The chain recombines TRBV18 with TRBJ2-2, with D perhaps matching TRBD2 (5 bases). CDR1 and CDR2 (germline): KGHSH, LQKENI. The CDR3 runs to 16 residues. The ends were cut back, 5 bases at V and 5 bases at J, with 18 bases in the middle. The CDR3 here is CASSIQSGGGTGELFF. CDR3 nucleotide sequence: TGTGCCAGCTCAATACAGTCGGGCGGAGGTACCGGGGAGCTGTTTTTT.

The DNA of the CDR3 is TGTGCCAGCAGCCAACTGGGGAGGGCTAACACTGAAGCTTTCTTT. As protein: CASSQLGRANTEAFF. The rearrangement links TRBV12-3 or TRBV12-4 to TRBJ1-1; D gene ambiguous. The V end lost 6 bases, the J end lost 2 bases, and 16 bases lay between the germline ends. The CDR3 is made up of 15 amino acids.

CDR3 region: CASRETGASNQPQHF. For the CDR3, the DNA is TGTGCCAGCAGAGAGACAGGGGCTAGCAATCAGCCCCAGCATTTT. The J gene is TRBJ1-5, the V gene TRBV28; 8 bases agree with TRBD1. Trimming at V came to 6 bases and at J to 0 bases, leaving 4 bases not matched to a gene. Germline values: CDR1 MDHEN, CDR2 SYDVKM. The CDR3 has 15 amino acids.

This chain uses TRBV7-9 with TRBJ2-1, with 8 bases that match TRBD2. Germline V gene data show CDR1 as SEHNR and CDR2 as FQNEAQ (reference sequence). Losses at the gene ends were 3 bases for V and 5 bases for J; bases not matched to a gene: 3. The CDR3 loop spans 14 amino acids. The CDR3 nucleotides are TGTGCCAGCAGCTTTAGCGGGGCCAACAATGAGCAGTTCTTC. This codes for CASSFSGANNEQFF.

The chain employs TRBV29-1 and TRBJ1-5, with 7 bases that match TRBD1. With 4 bases clipped from V and 4 bases from J, the junction kept 7 bases outside the gene matches. The CDR3 covers 14 residues. Germline V gene sequence: CDR1 SQVTM, CDR2 ANQGSEA. DNA for the CDR3: TGCAGCGTTGTCACCGGGACAGTGAATCAGCCCCAGCATTTT. Protein product: CSVVTGTVNQPQHF.

This chain joins TRBV5-8 and TRBJ1-2; D is unresolved. V lost 0 bases, J lost 0 bases, and 21 bases lay in between. Per germline, CDR1 SGHTS and CDR2 YDEGEE. This CDR3 region has 19 residues. The CDR3 spells CASSLVKFALPTANYGYTF. In DNA form, the CDR3 reads TGTGCCAGCAGCTTGGTTAAGTTCGCCCTTCCCACAGCTAACTATGGCTACACCTTC. Full variable domain (remainder filled in from reference TRBV5-8 and TRBJ1-2): EAGVTQSPTHLIKTRGQQATLRCSPISGHTSVYWYQQALGLGLQFLLWYDEGEERNRGNFPPRFSGRQFPNYSSELNVNALELEDSALYLCASSLVKFALPTANYGYTFGSGTRLTVV.

The CDR3 DNA follows: TGTGCCATCAGTGGACTAGCGGGGGCTTATGAGCAGTTCTTC. It yields the protein CAISGLAGAYEQFF. V and J are TRBV10-3 and TRBJ2-1, with 12 bases aligning to TRBD2. V trimming: 4 bases; J trimming: 8 bases; junction bases outside the gene matches: 3. Germline CDR1 ENHRY, CDR2 SYGVKD. The CDR3 is 14 amino acids.

This clonotype was counted between two and nine times. This chain links TRBV15 with TRBJ2-3; D unclear. V gave up 0 bases and J gave up 1 base, with 8 bases separating them. This CDR3 region has 15 residues. In germline, CDR1 is LNHNV, CDR2 YYDKDF (reference sequence). The CDR3 protein is CATSRDGTGTDTQYF. In DNA form, the CDR3 reads TGTGCCACCAGCAGAGATGGCACTGGCACAGATACGCAGTATTTT.

This clonotype has a handful of counts. The genes are TRBV30 and TRBJ1-1, with D unresolved. CDR3 length: 11 amino acids. With 5 bases removed from V and 4 bases from J, the gap between germline ends came to 8 bases. In germline, CDR1 is GTSNPN, CDR2 SVGIG (reference sequence). The chain's CDR3 is CAWGERTEAFF. CDR3 bases: TGTGCCTGGGGGGAGCGCACTGAAGCTTTCTTT.

This sequence joins TRBV20-1 and TRBJ2-5; D is undetermined. The length of the CDR3 is 14 residues. In germline, CDR1 is DFQATT, CDR2 SNEGSKA (reference sequence). The V and J ends lost 5 bases and 0 bases respectively, with 13 bases between them. This CDR3 reads CSAPDGWYQETQYF. The CDR3 nucleotides are TGCAGTGCTCCGGACGGATGGTACCAAGAGACCCAGTACTTC.

The gene calls are TRBV12-3 or TRBV12-4 and TRBJ1-2; no reliable D call. V was shortened by 1 base and J by 4 bases, with 7 bases between the two germline ends. CDR3 length: 13 residues. Written as DNA, the CDR3 is TGTGCCAGCAGTTTAGAAGCTTCCTATGGCTACACCTTC. Its protein is CASSLEASYGYTF.

The V and J genes are TRBV15 and TRBJ1-5, with D hard to call. Deletions cut 2 bases from V and 4 bases from J, with 12 bases between. This CDR3 comprises 15 residues. Germline V gene data show CDR1 as LNHNV and CDR2 as YYDKDF (reference sequence). The CDR3 sequence is CATSRSQAGNQPQHF. The CDR3, as DNA: TGTGCCACCAGCAGAAGTCAGGCTGGGAATCAGCCCCAGCATTTT. The full variable domain, with the rest looked up from reference TRBV15 and TRBJ1-5, is DAMVIQNPRYQVTQFGKPVTLSCSQTLNHNVMYWYQQKSSQAPKLLFHYYDKDFNNEADTPDNFQSRRPNTSFCFLDIRSPGLGDTAMYLCATSRSQAGNQPQHFGDGTRLSIL.

The chain recombines TRBV6-2 or TRBV6-3 with TRBJ1-1; tentatively, D is TRBD1 (5 bases). V lost 7 bases to trimming and J lost 0 bases, with 15 bases between them. CDR1 and CDR2 (germline): MNHEY, SVGEGT. The CDR3 length is 15 residues. The CDR3 DNA reads TGTGCCAGCAACTACGGGACCGACCTGAACACTGAAGCTTTCTTT. This sequence encodes CASNYGTDLNTEAFF.

This clonotype has only a few counts. This chain links TRBV5-1 with TRBJ1-2; no reliable D call. With 2 bases removed from V and 8 bases from J, the gap between germline ends came to 16 bases. The CDR3 contains 14 residues. In germline, CDR1 is SGHRS, CDR2 YFSETQ. CDR3 in DNA: TGCGCCAGCAGCTTAGCCGGAGCTACGAGGGGCTACACCTTC. The encoded protein is CASSLAGATRGYTF.

V is TRBV7-9 and J is TRBJ1-4, with D possibly being TRBD1 (6 bases). The CDR3 is 12 amino acids. V lost 9 bases and J lost 5, with 10 bases in between. Germline CDR1 is SEHNR and CDR2 is FQNEAQ (reference sequence). Written as DNA, the CDR3 is TGTGCCAGTAGTGACAGGAATGAAAAACTGTTTTTT. This codes for CASSDRNEKLFF.

The gene calls are TRBV6-7 and TRBJ1-1; D not certain. TRBV6-7 is marked as an open reading frame, function uncertain. The length of the CDR3 is 14 residues. Between the trimmed V and J ends, which lost 6 bases and 4 bases, there was a span of 15 bases. The CDR3 region is CASSRLEQSTEAFF. The CDR3 DNA reads TGTGCCAGCAGCCGATTGGAACAGTCCACTGAAGCTTTCTTT.

This chain uses TRBV5-1 with TRBJ2-2; TRBD1 is a possible D gene (6 bases). With 6 bases removed from V and 1 base from J, the gap between germline ends came to 10 bases. CDR1 and CDR2 (germline): SGHRS, YFSETQ. The length of the CDR3 is 14 residues. In nucleotides, the CDR3 is TGCGCCAGCACGCCGACAGGGAACACCGGGGAGCTGTTTTTT. It yields the protein CASTPTGNTGELFF.

The CDR3: CAISETGDEKLFF. The CDR3 DNA follows: TGTGCCATCAGTGAGACAGGGGACGAAAAACTGTTTTTT. This chain uses TRBV10-3 with TRBJ1-4; 7 positions agree with TRBD1. Germline-derived CDR1 and CDR2 are ENHRY and SYGVKD. Germline trimming cut 2 bases from V and 8 bases from J; bases unmatched to any gene: 2. The CDR3 runs 13 residues.